This T cell receptor beta chain was profiled in a study of PD-L1 blockade in urothelial cancer. Study details: As for prior chemotherapy regimens, patients had received 0 to 3. Blood was tested 3 weeks (second dose) and 6 weeks into treatment.

Profiling relied on immunoSEQ multiplex PCR, and the TCRdb table lists in-frame clones only, not all of them. The table includes about 36,000 clones, approximately 80% detected once. This clone has a single count. One end of the junction varies from germline; a read error may be responsible. Time point specified: peripheral blood 6 weeks after treatment start. The sample was PBMCs, taken around atezolizumab (anti-PD-L1) treatment. The clonotype originates from a man aged 40-49 years with urothelial cancer.

The CDR3 DNA follows: TGTGCCAGCCATAGGGACAGTATGAAAACTGAAGCTTTCTTT. This encodes CASHRDSMKTEAFF. This rearrangement joins TRBV19 to TRBJ1-1, with 7 positions matching TRBD1. This CDR3 has 14 amino acids. The germline V gene has CDR1 LNHDA and CDR2 SQIVND (reference sequence).